This TCR beta chain is from a study of T cells in Graves' hyperthyroidism and ophthalmopathy. It was RNA transcripts that yielded the amplified TCR beta CDR3 regions. The TCR CDR3 first-round RT-PCR relied on the HTBI primer set. From the multiplex PCR reads, TCRdb called clonotypes with MiXCR, one entry per CDR3 protein. The table records 250,000 to 300,000 distinct CDR3 sequences, roughly 14% of them present only once. The V gene's germline CDR1 is KGHDR and CDR2 SFDVKD. The CDR3 is 12 residues long. V was pared by 2 bases and J by 4 bases, with 4 bases between. Many counts were recorded for this clonotype.

Sequencing was done on a sample of blood. The chain joins TRBV24-1 to TRBJ1-2; D is unresolved. This receptor was taken from a young woman with Graves' hyperthyroidism that later progressed to Graves' ophthalmopathy. The CDR3 DNA is TGTGCCACCAGTGATTCCACCTATGGCTACACCTTC. This gives the protein CATSDSTYGYTF.